This T cell receptor (beta chain) was sequenced during a study of neoadjuvant anti-PD-1 for oral cavity cancer. Blood cells were analyzed directly, without culture or expansion. TCRdb's table, derived via immunoSEQ multiplex PCR, lists solely in-frame clones and lacks some. The sample holds more than 10,000 clones, about 60% seen once. Specimen: PBMCs, collected before nivolumab (anti-PD-1) treatment. The receptor was isolated from a person aged 35-80 years with oral cavity squamous cell carcinoma.

The CDR3 nucleotides read TGTGCCAGCAGTTTATCGCATTTCCTGGGGAAGCCCGGGGAGCTGTTTTTT. Translated: CASSLSHFLGKPGELFF. The gene calls are TRBV27 and TRBJ2-2, with no clear D. The germline CDR1 and CDR2 sequences are MNHEY and SMNVEV (reference sequence). With 0 bases removed from V and 6 bases from J, the gap between germline ends came to 17 bases. This CDR3 region has 17 residues.